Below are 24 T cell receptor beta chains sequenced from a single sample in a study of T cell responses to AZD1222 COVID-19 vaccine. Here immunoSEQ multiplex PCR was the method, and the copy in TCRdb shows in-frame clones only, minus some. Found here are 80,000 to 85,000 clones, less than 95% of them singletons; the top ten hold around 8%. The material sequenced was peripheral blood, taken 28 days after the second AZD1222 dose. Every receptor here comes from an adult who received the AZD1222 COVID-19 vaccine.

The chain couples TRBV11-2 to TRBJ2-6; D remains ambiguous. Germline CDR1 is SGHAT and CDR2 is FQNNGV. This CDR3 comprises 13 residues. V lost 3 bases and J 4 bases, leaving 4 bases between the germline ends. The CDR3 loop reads CASSFTGANVLTF. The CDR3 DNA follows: TGTGCCAGCAGCTTTACCGGGGCCAACGTCCTGACTTTC.

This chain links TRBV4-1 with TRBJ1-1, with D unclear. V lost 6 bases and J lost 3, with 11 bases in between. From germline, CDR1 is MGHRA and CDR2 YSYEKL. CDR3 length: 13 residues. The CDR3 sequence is CASRSPGYTEAFF. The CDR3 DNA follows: TGCGCCAGCAGATCTCCGGGCTACACTGAAGCTTTCTTT.

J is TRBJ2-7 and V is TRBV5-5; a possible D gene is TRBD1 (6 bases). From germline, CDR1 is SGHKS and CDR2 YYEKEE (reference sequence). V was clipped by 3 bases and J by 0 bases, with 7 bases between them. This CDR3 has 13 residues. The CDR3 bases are TGTGCCAGCAGCTGGACAGTCTCCTACGAGCAGTACTTC. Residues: CASSWTVSYEQYF.

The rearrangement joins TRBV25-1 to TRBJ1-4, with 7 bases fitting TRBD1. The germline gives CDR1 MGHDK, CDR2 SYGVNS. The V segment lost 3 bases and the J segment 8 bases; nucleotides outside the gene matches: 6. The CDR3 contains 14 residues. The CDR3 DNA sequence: TGTGCCAGCAGTGAGTCAAGGGGGCAGGAAAAACTGTTTTTT. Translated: CASSESRGQEKLFF.

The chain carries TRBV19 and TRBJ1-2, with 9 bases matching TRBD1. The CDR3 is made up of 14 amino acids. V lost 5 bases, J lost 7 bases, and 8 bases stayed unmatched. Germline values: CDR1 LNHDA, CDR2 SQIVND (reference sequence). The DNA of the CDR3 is TGTGCCAGTAGTCCGGGACAGGGAATGGGTGGCTACACCTTC. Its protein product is CASSPGQGMGGYTF. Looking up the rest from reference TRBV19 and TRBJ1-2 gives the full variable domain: DGGITQSPKYLFRKEGQNVTLSCEQNLNHDAMYWYRQDPGQGLRLIYYSQIVNDFQKGDIAEGYSVSREKKESFPLTVTSAQKNPTAFYLCASSPGQGMGGYTFGSGTRLTVV.

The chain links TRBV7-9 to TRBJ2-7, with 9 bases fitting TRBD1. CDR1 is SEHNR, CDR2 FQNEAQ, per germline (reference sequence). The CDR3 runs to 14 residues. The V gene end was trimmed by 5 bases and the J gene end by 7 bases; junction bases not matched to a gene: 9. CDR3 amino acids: CASSLPGQGREQYF. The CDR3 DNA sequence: TGTGCCAGCAGCCTCCCCGGACAGGGGAGGGAGCAGTACTTC. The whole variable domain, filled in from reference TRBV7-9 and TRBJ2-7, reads DTGVSQNPRHKITKRGQNVTFRCDPISEHNRLYWYRQTLGQGPEFLTYFQNEAQLEKSRLLSDRFSAERPKGSFSTLEIQRTEQGDSAMYLCASSLPGQGREQYFGPGTRLTVT.

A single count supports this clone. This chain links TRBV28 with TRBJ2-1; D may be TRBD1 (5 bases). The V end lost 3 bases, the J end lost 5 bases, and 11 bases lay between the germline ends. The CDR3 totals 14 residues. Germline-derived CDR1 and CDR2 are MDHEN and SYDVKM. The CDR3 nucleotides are TGTGCCAGCAGTTTGTTCAGGGCCGACAATGAGCAGTTCTTC. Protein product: CASSLFRADNEQFF.

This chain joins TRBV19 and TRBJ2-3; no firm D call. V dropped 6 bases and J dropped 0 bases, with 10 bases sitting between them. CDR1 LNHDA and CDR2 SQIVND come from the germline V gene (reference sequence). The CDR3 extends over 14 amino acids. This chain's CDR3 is CASSMGSSTDTQYF. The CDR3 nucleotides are TGTGCCAGTAGCATGGGCTCTAGCACAGATACGCAGTATTTT.

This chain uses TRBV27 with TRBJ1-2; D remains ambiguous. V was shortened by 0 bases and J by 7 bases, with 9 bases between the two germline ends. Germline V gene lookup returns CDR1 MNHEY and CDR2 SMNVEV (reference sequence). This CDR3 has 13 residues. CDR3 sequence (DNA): TGTGCCAGCAGTTTATCGGGTATGGGTGGCTACACCTTC. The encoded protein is CASSLSGMGGYTF.

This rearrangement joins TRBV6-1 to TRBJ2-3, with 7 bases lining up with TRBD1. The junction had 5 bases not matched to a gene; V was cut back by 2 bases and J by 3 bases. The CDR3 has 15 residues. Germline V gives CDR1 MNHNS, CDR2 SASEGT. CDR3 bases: TGTGCCAGCAGTGAACAGTCAGGGGGAACAGATACGCAGTATTTT. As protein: CASSEQSGGTDTQYF.

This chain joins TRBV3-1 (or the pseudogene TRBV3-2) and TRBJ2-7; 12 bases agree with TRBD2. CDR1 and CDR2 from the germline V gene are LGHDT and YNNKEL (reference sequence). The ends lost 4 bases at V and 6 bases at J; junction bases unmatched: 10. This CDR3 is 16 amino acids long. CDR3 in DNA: TGTGCCAGCAGCCGAGGGAGACTAGCGGGAGTGGGCGAGCAGTACTTC. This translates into CASSRGRLAGVGEQYF.

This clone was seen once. This chain's CDR3 is CASSTLGGGSYEQYF. For the CDR3, the DNA is TGCGCCAGCAGCACCCTCGGCGGCGGCTCCTACGAGCAGTACTTC. V is TRBV5-1 and J is TRBJ2-7; D unresolved. Trimming took off 4 bases at V and 0 bases at J, with 14 bases between the two ends. The CDR3 has 15 amino acids. The germline V gene has CDR1 SGHRS and CDR2 YFSETQ. The full variable domain, completed using reference TRBV5-1 and TRBJ2-7, is KAGVTQTPRYLIKTRGQQVTLSCSPISGHRSVSWYQQTPGQGLQFLFEYFSETQRNKGNFPGRFSGRQFSNSRSEMNVSTLELGDSALYLCASSTLGGGSYEQYFGPGTRLTVT.

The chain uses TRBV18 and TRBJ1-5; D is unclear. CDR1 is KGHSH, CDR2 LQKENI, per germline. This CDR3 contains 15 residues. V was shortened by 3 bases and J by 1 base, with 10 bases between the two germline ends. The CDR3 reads CASSPIVGSNQPQHF. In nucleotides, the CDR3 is TGTGCCAGCTCACCTATAGTGGGGAGCAATCAGCCCCAGCATTTT.

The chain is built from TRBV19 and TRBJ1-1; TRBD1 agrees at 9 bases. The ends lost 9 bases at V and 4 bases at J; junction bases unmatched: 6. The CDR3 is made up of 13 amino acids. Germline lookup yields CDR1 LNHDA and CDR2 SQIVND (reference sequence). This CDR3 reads CASGQGLGTEAFF. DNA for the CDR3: TGTGCCAGCGGACAGGGGTTGGGCACTGAAGCTTTCTTT.

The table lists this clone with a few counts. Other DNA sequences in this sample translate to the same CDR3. In DNA, the CDR3 is TGTGCCAGCTCCCCGGGACTAGCGGGACCGAACACCGGGGAGCTGTTTTTT. It specifies CASSPGLAGPNTGELFF. The chain combines TRBV18 with TRBJ2-2; 13 nucleotides match TRBD2. The CDR3 sequence is 17 residues long. CDR1 KGHSH and CDR2 LQKENI come from the germline V gene. V was clipped by 6 bases and J by 0 bases; unmatched bases: 4.

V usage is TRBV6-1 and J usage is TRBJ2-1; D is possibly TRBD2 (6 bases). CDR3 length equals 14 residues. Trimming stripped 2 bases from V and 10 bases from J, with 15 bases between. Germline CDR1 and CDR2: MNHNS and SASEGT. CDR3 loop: CASSERVARGEQFF. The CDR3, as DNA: TGTGCCAGCAGTGAAAGAGTCGCCCGGGGGGAGCAGTTCTTC.

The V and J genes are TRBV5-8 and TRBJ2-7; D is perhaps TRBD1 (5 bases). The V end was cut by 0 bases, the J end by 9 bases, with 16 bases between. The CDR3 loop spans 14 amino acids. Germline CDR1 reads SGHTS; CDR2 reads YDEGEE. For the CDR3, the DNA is TGTGCCAGCAGCTTGGGTCCTCCAGGGATCGCGCAGTACTTC. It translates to CASSLGPPGIAQYF.

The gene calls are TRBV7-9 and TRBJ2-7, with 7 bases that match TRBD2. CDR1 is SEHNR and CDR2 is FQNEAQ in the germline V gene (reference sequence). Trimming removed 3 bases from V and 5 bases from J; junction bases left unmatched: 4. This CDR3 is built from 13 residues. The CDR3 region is CASSFGRTDEQYF. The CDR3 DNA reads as TGTGCCAGCAGCTTCGGGAGGACCGACGAGCAGTACTTC.

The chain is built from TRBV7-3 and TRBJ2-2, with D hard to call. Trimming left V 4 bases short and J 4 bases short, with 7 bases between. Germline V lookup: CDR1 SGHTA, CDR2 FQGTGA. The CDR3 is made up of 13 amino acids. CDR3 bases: TGTGCCAGCAGCTCCGCGACCACCGGGGAGCTGTTTTTT. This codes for CASSSATTGELFF.

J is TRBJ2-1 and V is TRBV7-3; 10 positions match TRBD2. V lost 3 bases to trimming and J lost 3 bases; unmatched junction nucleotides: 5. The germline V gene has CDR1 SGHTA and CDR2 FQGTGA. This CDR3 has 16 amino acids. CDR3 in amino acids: CASSFSGTSDYNEQFF. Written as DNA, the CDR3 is TGTGCCAGCAGCTTCTCAGGGACTAGCGACTACAATGAGCAGTTCTTC.

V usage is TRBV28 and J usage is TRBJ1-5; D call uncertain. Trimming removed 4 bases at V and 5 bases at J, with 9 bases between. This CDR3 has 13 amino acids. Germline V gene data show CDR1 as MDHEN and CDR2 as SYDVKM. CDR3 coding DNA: TGTGCCAGCAGTTCCGTTGACGATCAGCCCCAGCATTTT. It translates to CASSSVDDQPQHF.

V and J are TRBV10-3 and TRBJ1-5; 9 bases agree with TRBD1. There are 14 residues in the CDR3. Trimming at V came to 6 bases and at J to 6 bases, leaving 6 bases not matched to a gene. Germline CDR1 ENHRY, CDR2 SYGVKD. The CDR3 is CAIREDRGGQPQHF. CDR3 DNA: TGTGCCATCAGGGAGGACAGGGGAGGTCAGCCCCAGCATTTT.

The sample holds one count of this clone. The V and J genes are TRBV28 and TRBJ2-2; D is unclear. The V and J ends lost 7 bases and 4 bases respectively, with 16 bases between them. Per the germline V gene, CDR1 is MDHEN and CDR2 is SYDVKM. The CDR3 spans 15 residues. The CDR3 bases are TGTGCCAGCACTATAGTCCCCTCGGGCACCGGGGAGCTGTTTTTT. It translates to CASTIVPSGTGELFF.

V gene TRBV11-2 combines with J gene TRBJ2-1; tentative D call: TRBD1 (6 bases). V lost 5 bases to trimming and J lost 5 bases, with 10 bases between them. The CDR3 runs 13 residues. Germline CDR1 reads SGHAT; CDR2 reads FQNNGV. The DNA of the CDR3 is TGTGCCAGCAGCAGTGGACAGAACAATGAGCAGTTCTTC. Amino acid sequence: CASSSGQNNEQFF.